What follows is one T cell receptor (beta chain) and its context. Its antigen is currently not known. The input lacks base qualities; no much larger clone sits a single base away. What this sample's time point label stands for: newly diagnosed GD, antithyroid drugs for less than 3 months. For both TCR sequencing and RNA sequencing, RNA was extracted from PBMCs using TRIzol. The diagnosis of Graves' disease followed American Thyroid Association guidelines. Patients for the study were recruited at an endocrinology department in Xi'an, China. Each patient gave roughly 8.4 milliliters of peripheral blood, collected in an EDTA anticoagulant tube. Ficoll Paque Plus density gradient separation was used to isolate PBMCs, and no further T cell sorting was done. An Agilent 2100 Bioanalyzer and agarose gel were used to check RNA quality, while a NanoDrop 2000 measured RNA concentration. The entry originates in a study of regulatory T cells in long-lasting Graves disease (dated by TCRdb to the early 2020s). With regard to the full study: Antithyroid drugs had been taken for less than 3 months by newly diagnosed Graves' disease patients. The study was registered as a clinical trial and conducted in China. A total of roughly 35 samples underwent TCR sequencing: around 13 from persistent and some 20 from newly diagnosed Graves' disease patients. This study used TCR sequencing and RNA sequencing of peripheral blood to compare persistent Graves' disease patients against newly diagnosed Graves' disease patients.

Overall study outcomes, separate from this receptor: More public clonotypes were shared among persistent patients (more than 2,500) than among newly diagnosed patients (roughly 960). Sequencing and analysis were restricted to the TCR beta chain. Persistent disease showed preferential use of TRBV28, TRBJ1-2 and TRBJ2-5, whereas newly diagnosed disease favored TRBV20-1 and TRBJ2-1. Only peripheral blood was studied, because thyroid tissue, the primary lesion, was inaccessible. The authors acknowledged the small sample size as a limitation that may reduce accuracy. Compared with newly diagnosed patients, patients with persistent Graves' disease had lower TCR Shannon entropy and fewer highly expanded clones, which suggests clonal expansion.

The library relied on multiplex PCR. The sequencer was an Illumina HiSeq 4000. iRepertoire HTBI primers and Arm-PCR amplification of CDR3 regions were used to construct TCR beta libraries. Before sequencing, the PCR products went through gel purification. As for the authors' bioinformatics: Gene usage analysis of CDR3 amino acid clonotypes used the approximately 62 TRBV and some 13 TRBJ segments found across samples. COPE and FqMerger were used to merge the filtered high-quality paired reads into contigs. BLAST was used to align contigs to IMGT TRBV, TRBD and TRBJ reference genes, with CDR3 defined following IMGT. Highly expanded clones were defined as clonotypes with a frequency above 0.1%. Shannon entropy was used to measure repertoire diversity, and the Gini coefficient was used to measure V-J evenness. A clonotype was considered public if more than one individual shared it. The public reads were reanalyzed by TCRdb: fastp trimming at Q25, MiXCR alignment, in-frame beta chains only. CDR3 protein sequences are deduplicated, and each keeps its most common genes and DNA. The V and J calls were determined by TCRdb, not by the authors. This sample comprises over 500,000 distinct CDR3 sequences, around 17% of them detected only once. 18% of the sample comes from the top ten.

The CDR3 runs 17 amino acids, cysteine and phenylalanine included. Kept here is only the CDR3 DNA, which spans 51 bases and is read in frame from base 1. The junction shows trimming of 4 bases on V and 4 bases on J, and the gene matches do not reach 15 bases of it. The germline V gene supplies CDR1 SGHDT and CDR2 YYEEEE. These data were also filed under a second study, of T cells in Graves' hyperthyroidism and ophthalmopathy. That second report states: Graves' hyperthyroidism was defined as stable when no progression to ophthalmopathy occurred over 18 months of follow-up. Hyperthyroidism patients were newly diagnosed, had a disease duration of under 2 months, and were aged 18 to 65 years. Patients with uncontrolled infections, other autoimmune diseases, pregnancy or lactation were excluded. Clinical symptoms, serum thyroxine and TRAb, thyroid ultrasound, and orbital computed tomography formed the basis for the diagnoses. The first round of RT-PCR for the TCR CDR3 was performed with the HTBI primer set and the Qiagen OneStep RT-PCR kit. Most expanded thyroid clonotypes (frequency above 0.001) were also found in blood, which suggests that blood repertoires may mirror thyroid immune responses. A model built on a 13 V-J signature distinguished ophthalmopathy from stable hyperthyroidism, reaching 87.88% sensitivity and 81.08% specificity in cross-validation and 80%/75% in testing. In validation, the model predicted progression to ophthalmopathy a median of around six months before onset, with roughly 71% sensitivity and roughly 79% specificity. TCR V-J signatures able to tell the groups apart were searched for in a discovery cohort of approximately 95 patients, of whom 43 had Graves' ophthalmopathy and around 58 had stable Graves' hyperthyroidism. Prospective prediction of ophthalmopathy was tested in an independent validation cohort of about 19 hyperthyroidism patients and around 16 patients who later progressed to ophthalmopathy. The roughly 100 discovery patients were randomly split 7:3 into training and test sets. Thyroid tissue and blood T-cell repertoires from roughly six Graves' hyperthyroidism patients were also compared in the study. Once sampling was done, hyperthyroidism patients were given methimazole at a starting dose of 30 mg daily, whereas ophthalmopathy patients were given high-dose intravenous methylprednisolone. A second multiplex PCR round built the libraries, followed by size selection and purification. Libraries were sequenced paired-end with 100 bp reads on an Illumina HiSeq2000. SOAPnuke was used to process the raw data, with reads discarded if the reads contained adapters or uncalled bases, had a mean Phred below 15, or lacked an exact constant-primer or identifier match. High-quality paired reads were merged using COPE v1.2.5, and each unique nucleotide sequence was defined as a clonotype. MiTCR v1.1 was used to align clonotypes to the IMGT TRBV, TRBD and TRBJ reference segments. Only V-J combinations with frequency above 0.0001, covering 99.2% of repertoires, were analysed. A TCS score was defined as the ratio between F50 (clonal expansion) and ExV (chaos), using BLOSUM62-based TCRdist between CDR3 peptides within each V-J. Welch's t-statistics and random forest reduced some 510 V-J features to around 14, which were used in a naive Bayes classifier (R e1071). No statistical method was used to set the sample size in advance, and investigators knew the group allocation. The paper describes TCR Vbeta CDR3 sequencing of more than 120 peripheral blood samples, made up of roughly 45 ophthalmopathy patients, 70 to 75 hyperthyroidism patients and some 17 progressor patients.

This sequence uses TRBV5-6 and TRBJ2-3, with 7 bases in between that match TRBD2. The sequence was obtained from a woman aged 25 to 39 with Graves disease. Donor details come from another sample of the same person, matched by shared clones. Sequenced material: peripheral blood mononuclear cells (PBMCs), taken at new diagnosis, from a patient treated with antithyroid drugs. The bases are TGTGCCAGCAGCAGCATTGTCGCGGGAGTGTGGCCAGATACGCAGTATTTT. Its protein is CASSSIVAGVWPDTQYF.